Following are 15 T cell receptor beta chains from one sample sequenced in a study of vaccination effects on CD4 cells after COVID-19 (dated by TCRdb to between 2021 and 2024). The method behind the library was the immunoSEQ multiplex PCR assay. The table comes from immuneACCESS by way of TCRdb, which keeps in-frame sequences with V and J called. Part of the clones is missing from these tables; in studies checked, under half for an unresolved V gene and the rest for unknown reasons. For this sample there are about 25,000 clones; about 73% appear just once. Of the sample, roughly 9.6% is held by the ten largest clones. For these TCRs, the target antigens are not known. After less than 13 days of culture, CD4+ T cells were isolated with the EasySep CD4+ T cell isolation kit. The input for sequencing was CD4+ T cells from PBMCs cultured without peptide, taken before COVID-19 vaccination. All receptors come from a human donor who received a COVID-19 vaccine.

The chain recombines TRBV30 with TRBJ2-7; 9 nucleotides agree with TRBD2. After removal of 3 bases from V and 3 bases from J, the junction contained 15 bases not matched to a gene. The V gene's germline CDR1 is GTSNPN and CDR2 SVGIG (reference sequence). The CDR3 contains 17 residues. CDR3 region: CAWRRPGSGTSSYEQYF. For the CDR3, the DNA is TGTGCCTGGAGAAGGCCAGGATCCGGGACTAGCAGCTACGAGCAGTACTTC.

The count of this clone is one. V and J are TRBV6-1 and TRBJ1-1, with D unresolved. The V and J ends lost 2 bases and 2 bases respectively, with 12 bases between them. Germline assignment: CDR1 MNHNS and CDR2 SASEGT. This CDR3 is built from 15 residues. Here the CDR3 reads CASSEPKWLNTEAFF. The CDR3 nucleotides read TGTGCCAGCAGTGAACCGAAGTGGTTAAACACTGAAGCTTTCTTT.

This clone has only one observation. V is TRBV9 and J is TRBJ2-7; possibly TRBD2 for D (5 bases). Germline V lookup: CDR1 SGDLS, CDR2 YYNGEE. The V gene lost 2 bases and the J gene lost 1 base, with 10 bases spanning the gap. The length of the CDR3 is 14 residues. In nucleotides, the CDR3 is TGTGCCAGCAGCGTGGACTTGCTGTCCTACGAGCAGTACTTC. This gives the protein CASSVDLLSYEQYF.

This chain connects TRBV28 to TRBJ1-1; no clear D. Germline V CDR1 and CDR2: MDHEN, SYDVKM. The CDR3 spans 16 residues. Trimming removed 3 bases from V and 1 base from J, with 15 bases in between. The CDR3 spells CASSFNRGAKNTEAFF. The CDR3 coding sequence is TGTGCCAGCAGTTTTAACCGAGGAGCGAAGAACACTGAAGCTTTCTTT.

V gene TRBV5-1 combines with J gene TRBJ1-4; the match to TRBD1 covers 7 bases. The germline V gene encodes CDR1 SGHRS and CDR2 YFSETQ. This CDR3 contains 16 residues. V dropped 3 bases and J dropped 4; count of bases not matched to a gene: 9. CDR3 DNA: TGCGCCAGCAGCTATCTCGGGACAGCCAGTAATGAAAAACTGTTTTTT. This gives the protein CASSYLGTASNEKLFF.

The DNA for the CDR3 is TGTGCCAGCAGTTTCGGGGGGCCAGGCACCGGGGAGCTGTTTTTT. Translated, it gives CASSFGGPGTGELFF. V and J are TRBV27 and TRBJ2-2; D is perhaps TRBD2 (7 bases). The V end lost 3 bases, the J end lost 4 bases, and 12 bases lay between the germline ends. Germline V gives CDR1 MNHEY, CDR2 SMNVEV (reference sequence). The CDR3 runs to 15 residues.

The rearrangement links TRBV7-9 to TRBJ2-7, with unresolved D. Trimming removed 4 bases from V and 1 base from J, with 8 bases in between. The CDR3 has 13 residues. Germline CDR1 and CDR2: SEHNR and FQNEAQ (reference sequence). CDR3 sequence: CASSSSSSYEQYF. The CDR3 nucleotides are TGTGCCAGCAGCTCTTCAAGTTCCTACGAGCAGTACTTC.

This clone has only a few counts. The CDR3 bases are TGTGCCAGCAGACAGACAGGAGACTATGGCTACACCTTC. Protein sequence: CASRQTGDYGYTF. The chain carries TRBV5-4 and TRBJ1-2, with D maybe TRBD1 (6 bases). Germline values: CDR1 SGHNT, CDR2 YYREEE (reference sequence). This CDR3 contains 13 residues. Trimming took off 5 bases at V and 3 bases at J, with 11 bases between the two ends.

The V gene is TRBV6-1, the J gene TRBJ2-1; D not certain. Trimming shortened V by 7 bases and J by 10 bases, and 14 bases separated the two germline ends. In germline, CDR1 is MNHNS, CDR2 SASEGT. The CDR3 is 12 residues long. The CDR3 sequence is CASTLHKGEQFF. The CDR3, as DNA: TGTGCCAGCACCCTACATAAAGGCGAGCAGTTCTTC.

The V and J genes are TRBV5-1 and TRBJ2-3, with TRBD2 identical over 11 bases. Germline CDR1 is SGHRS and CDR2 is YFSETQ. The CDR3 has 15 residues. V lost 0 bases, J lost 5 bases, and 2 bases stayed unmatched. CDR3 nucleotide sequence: TGCGCCAGCAGCTTGGTAGGACTAGCGGGAGATACGCAGTATTTT. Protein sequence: CASSLVGLAGDTQYF.

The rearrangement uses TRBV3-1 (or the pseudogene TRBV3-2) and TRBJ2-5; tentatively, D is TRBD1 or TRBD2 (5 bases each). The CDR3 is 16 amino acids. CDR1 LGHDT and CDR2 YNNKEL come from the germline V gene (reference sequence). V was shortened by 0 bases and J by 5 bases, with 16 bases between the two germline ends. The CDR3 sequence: CASSQETASRGETQYF. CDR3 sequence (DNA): TGTGCCAGCAGCCAAGAGACAGCTTCTCGAGGGGAGACCCAGTACTTC.

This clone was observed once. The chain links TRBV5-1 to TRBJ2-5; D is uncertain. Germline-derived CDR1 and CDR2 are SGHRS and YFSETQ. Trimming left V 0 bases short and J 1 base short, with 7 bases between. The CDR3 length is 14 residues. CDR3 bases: TGCGCCAGCAGCTTGGGGCGGATCCAAGAGACCCAGTACTTC. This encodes CASSLGRIQETQYF.

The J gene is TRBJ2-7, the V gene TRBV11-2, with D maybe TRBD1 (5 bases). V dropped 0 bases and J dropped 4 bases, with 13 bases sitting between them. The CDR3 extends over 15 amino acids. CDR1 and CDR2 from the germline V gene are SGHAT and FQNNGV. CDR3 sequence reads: CASSLERGQPYEQYF. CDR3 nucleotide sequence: TGTGCCAGCAGCTTAGAGCGAGGACAACCTTACGAGCAGTACTTC.

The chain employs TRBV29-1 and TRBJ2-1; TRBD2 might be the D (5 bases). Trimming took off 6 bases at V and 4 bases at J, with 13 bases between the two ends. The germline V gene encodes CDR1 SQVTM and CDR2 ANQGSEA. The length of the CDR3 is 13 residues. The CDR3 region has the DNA TGCAGCGTGGGAGACGAGCGGTACAATGAGCAGTTCTTC. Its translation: CSVGDERYNEQFF.

CDR3 nucleotides: TGTGCCAGCAGCTCGACGGGGGGGTCTGTCGGGGAGCTGTTTTTT. Protein sequence: CASSSTGGSVGELFF. The J gene is TRBJ2-2, the V gene TRBV5-6; TRBD2 agrees at 8 bases. The V gene end was trimmed by 3 bases and the J gene end by 7 bases; junction bases not matched to a gene: 8. CDR1 and CDR2 from the germline V gene are SGHDT and YYEEEE. The CDR3 runs 15 residues.